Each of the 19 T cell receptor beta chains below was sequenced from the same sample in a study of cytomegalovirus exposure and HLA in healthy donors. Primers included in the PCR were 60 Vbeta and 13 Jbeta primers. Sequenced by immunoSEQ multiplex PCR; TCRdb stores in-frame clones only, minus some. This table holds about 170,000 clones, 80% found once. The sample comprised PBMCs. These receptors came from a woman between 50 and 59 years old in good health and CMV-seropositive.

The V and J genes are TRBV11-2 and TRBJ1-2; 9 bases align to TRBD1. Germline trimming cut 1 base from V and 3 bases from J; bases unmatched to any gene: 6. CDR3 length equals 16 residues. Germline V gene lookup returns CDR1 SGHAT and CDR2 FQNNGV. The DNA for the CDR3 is TGTGCCAGCAGCTTAGGGACAGGGGCCTATGACTATGGCTACACCTTC. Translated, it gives CASSLGTGAYDYGYTF.

The CDR3 DNA reads TGTGCCAGCGTCTCGGTGTCAGGATACTCTGGGGCCAACGTCCTGACTTTC. Amino acid sequence: CASVSVSGYSGANVLTF. The chain uses TRBV2 and TRBJ2-6; no reliable D call. Germline CDR1 is SNHLY and CDR2 is FYNNEI. CDR3 length: 17 residues. Deletions cut 8 bases from V and 0 bases from J, with 17 bases between.

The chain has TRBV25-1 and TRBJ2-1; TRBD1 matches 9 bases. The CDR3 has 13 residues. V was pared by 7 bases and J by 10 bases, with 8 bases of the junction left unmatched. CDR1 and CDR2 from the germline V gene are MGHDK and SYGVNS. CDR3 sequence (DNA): TGTGCCAGCACCAATAACAGGGGGCTGGAGCAGTTCTTC. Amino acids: CASTNNRGLEQFF.

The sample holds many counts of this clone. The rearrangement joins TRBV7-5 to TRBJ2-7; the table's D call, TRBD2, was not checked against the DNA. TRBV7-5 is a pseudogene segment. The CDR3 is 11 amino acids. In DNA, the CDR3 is TGTGCCAGAAGTTGCCGGTGCGAGCAGTACTTC. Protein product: CARSCRCEQYF.

The CDR3 nucleotides are TGTGCCAGCAGTCCACAGGGGCGGGAGACCCAGTACTTC. Residues: CASSPQGRETQYF. The gene calls are TRBV7-8 and TRBJ2-5; 7 bases are shared with TRBD1. CDR1 and CDR2 (germline): SGHVS, FQNEAQ. CDR3 length: 13 amino acids. Trimming at V came to 6 bases and at J to 5 bases, leaving 6 bases not matched to a gene.

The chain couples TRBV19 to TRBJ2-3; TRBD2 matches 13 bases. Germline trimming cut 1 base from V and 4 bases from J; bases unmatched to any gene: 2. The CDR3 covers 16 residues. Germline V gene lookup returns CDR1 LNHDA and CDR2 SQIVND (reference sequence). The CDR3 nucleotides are TGTGCCAGTAGTATAGGGACTAGCGGGAGTGCAGATACGCAGTATTTT. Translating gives CASSIGTSGSADTQYF.

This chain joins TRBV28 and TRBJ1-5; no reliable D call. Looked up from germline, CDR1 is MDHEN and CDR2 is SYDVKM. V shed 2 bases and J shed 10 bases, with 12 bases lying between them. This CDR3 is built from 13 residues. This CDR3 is CASSLTRVAPQHF. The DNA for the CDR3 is TGTGCCAGCAGTTTAACGAGGGTTGCTCCCCAGCATTTT.

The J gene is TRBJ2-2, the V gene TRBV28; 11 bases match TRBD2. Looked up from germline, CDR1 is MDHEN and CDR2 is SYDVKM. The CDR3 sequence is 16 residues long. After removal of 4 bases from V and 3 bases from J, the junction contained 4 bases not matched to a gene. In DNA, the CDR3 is TGTGCCAGCAGTTCCCCGGGACTAGCGGACACCGGGGAGCTGTTTTTT. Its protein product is CASSSPGLADTGELFF.

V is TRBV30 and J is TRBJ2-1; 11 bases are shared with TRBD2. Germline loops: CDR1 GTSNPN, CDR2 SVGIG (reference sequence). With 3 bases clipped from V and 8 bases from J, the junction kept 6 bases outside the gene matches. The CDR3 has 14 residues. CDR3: CAWRAGLAVDEQFF. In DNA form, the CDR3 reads TGTGCCTGGAGGGCGGGACTAGCGGTGGATGAGCAGTTCTTC.

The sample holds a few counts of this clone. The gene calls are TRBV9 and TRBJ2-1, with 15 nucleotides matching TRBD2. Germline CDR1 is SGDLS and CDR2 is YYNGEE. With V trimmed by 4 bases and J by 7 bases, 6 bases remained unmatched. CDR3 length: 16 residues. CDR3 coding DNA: TGTGCCAGCAGCCCTAAGGGGACTAGCGGGAGGAATGAGCAGTTCTTC. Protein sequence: CASSPKGTSGRNEQFF.

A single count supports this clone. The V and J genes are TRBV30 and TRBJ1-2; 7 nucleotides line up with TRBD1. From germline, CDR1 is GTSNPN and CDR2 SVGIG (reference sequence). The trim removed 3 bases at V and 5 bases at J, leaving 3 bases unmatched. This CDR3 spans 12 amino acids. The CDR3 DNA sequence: TGTGCCTGGAGCAGGACAGGTTATGGCTACACCTTC. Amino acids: CAWSRTGYGYTF.

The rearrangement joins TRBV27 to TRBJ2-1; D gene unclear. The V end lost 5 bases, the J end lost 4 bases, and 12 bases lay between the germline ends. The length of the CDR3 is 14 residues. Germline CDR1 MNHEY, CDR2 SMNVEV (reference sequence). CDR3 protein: CASSLLERYNEQFF. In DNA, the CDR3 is TGTGCCAGCAGTCTCCTGGAGAGGTACAATGAGCAGTTCTTC.

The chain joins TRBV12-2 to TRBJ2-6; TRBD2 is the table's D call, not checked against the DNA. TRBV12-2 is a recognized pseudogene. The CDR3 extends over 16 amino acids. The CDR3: CASRLARFSGANVLTF. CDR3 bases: TGTGCAAGTCGCTTAGCGCGATTCTCTGGGGCCAACGTCCTGACTTTC.

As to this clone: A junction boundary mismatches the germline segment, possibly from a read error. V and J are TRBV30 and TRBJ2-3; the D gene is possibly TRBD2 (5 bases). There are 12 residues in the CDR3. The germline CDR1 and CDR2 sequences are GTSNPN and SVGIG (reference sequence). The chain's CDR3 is CAWSPPDYRRNF. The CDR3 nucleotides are TGTGCCTGGAGTCCACCGGATTACCGGAGGAATTTT.

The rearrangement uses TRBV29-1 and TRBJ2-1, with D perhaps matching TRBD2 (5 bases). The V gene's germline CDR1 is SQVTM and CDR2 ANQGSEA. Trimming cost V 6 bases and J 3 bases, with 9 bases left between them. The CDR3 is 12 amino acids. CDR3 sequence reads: CSVGVLYNEQFF. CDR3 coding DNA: TGCAGCGTCGGGGTCCTCTACAATGAGCAGTTCTTC.

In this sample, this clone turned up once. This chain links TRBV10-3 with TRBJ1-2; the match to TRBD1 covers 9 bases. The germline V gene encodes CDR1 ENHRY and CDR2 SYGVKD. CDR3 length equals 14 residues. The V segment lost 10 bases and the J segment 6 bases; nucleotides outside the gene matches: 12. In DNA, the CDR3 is TGTGCCACCGGACAGGGGCTTGAAGGGCATGGCTACACCTTC. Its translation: CATGQGLEGHGYTF.

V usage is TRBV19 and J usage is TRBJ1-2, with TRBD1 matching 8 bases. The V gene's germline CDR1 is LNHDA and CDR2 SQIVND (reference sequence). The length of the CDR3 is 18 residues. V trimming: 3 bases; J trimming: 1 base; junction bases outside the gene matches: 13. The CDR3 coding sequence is TGTGCCAGTAGTATCCGGGCCGCAGGGGGCGACCTTAACTATGGCTACACCTTC. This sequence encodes CASSIRAAGGDLNYGYTF.

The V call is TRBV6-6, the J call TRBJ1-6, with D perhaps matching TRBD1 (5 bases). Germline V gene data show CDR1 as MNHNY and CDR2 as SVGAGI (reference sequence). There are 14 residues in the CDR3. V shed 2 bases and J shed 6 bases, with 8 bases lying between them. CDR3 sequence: CASSYGGGNSPLHF. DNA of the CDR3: TGTGCCAGCAGTTACGGGGGGGGTAATTCACCCCTCCACTTT.

In DNA, the CDR3 is TGTGCCAGCAGTGAGGCAGGGAGGGATCAGCCCCAGCATTTT. It yields the protein CASSEAGRDQPQHF. The V and J genes are TRBV2 and TRBJ1-5; perhaps TRBD1 as D (5 bases). V was cut by 3 bases and J by 5 bases, with 11 bases left in between. The CDR3 covers 14 residues. Germline CDR1 SNHLY, CDR2 FYNNEI.